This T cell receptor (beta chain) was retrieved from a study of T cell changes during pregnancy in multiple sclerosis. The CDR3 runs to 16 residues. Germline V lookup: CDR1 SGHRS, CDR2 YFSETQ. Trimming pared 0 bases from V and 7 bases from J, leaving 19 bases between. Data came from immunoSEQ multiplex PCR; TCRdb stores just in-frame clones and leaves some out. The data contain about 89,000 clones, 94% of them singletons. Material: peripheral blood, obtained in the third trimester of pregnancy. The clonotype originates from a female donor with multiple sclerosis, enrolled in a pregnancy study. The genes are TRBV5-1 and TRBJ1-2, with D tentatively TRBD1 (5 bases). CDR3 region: CASSLDQGGFGPGYTF. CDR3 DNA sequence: TGCGCCAGCAGCTTGGACCAGGGTGGGTTCGGCCCTGGCTACACCTTC.